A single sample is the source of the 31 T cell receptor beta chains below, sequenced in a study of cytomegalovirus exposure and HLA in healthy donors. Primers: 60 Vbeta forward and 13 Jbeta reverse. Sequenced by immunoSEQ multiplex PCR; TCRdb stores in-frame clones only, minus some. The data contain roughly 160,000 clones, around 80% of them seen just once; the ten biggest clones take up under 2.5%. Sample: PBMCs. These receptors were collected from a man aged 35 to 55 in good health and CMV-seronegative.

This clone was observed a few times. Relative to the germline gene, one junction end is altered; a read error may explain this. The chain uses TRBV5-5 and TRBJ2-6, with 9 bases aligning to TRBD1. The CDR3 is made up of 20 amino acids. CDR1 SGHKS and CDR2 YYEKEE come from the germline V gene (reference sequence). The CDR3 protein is CASSRINRDRVIGGANGLTF. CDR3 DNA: TGTGCCAGCAGTCGTATAAACCGGGACAGGGTAATTGGTGGGGCCAACGGCCTGACTTTC. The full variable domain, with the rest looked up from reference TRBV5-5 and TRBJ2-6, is DAGVTQSPTHLIKTRGQQVTLRCSPISGHKSVSWYQQVLGQGPQFIFQYYEKEERGRGNFPDRFSARQFPNYSSELNVNALLLGDSALYLCASSRINRDRVIGGANGLTFGAGSRLTVL.

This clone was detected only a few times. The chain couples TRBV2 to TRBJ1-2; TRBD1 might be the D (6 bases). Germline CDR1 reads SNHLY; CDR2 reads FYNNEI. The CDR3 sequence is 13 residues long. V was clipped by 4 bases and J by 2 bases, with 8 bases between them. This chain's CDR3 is CASSAGGNYGYTF. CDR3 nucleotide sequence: TGTGCCAGCAGTGCTGGGGGCAACTATGGCTACACCTTC.

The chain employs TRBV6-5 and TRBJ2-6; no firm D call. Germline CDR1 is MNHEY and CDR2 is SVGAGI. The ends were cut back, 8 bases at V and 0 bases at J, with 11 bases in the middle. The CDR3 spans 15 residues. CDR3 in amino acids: CASYGGYSGANVLTF. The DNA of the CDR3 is TGTGCCAGCTACGGCGGATACTCTGGGGCCAACGTCCTGACTTTC.

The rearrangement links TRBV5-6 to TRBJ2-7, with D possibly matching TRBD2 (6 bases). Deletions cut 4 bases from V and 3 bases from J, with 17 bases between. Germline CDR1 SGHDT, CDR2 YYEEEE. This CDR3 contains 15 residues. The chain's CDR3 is CASSPGVGLYYEQYF. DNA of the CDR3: TGTGCCAGCAGCCCGGGGGTGGGTCTATACTACGAGCAGTACTTC.

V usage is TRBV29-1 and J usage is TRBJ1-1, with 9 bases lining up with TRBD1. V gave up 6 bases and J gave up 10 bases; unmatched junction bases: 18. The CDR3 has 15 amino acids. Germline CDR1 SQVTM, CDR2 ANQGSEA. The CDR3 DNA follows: TGCAGCGTGGGCTATACACAGGGGGCATCTTCGGGAGCTTTCTTT. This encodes CSVGYTQGASSGAFF.

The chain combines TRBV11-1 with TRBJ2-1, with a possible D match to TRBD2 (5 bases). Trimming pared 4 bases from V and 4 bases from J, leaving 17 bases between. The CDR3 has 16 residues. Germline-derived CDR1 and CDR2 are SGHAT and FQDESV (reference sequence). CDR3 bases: TGTGCCAGCAGCTCTCCTGACTACCGTTCTTACAATGAGCAGTTCTTC. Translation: CASSSPDYRSYNEQFF. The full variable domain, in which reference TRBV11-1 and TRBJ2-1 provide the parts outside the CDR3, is EAEVAQSPRYKITEKSQAVAFWCDPISGHATLYWYRQILGQGPELLVQFQDESVVDDSQLPKDRFSAERLKGVDSTLKIQPAELGDSAMYLCASSSPDYRSYNEQFFGPGTRLTVL.

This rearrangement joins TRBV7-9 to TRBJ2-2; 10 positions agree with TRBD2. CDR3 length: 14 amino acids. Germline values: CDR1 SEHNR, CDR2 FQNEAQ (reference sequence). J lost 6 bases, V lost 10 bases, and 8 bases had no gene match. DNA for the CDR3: TGTGCCAACCGGGAAGCGGGAGGGGCCGGGGAGCTGTTTTTT. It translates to CANREAGGAGELFF.

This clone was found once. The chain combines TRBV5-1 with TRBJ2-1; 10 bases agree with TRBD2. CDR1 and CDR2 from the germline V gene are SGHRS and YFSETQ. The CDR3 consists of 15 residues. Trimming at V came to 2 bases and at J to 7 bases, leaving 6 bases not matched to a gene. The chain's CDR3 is CASSLAGGLLNEQFF. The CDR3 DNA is TGCGCCAGCAGCTTAGCGGGAGGGCTTCTGAATGAGCAGTTCTTC.

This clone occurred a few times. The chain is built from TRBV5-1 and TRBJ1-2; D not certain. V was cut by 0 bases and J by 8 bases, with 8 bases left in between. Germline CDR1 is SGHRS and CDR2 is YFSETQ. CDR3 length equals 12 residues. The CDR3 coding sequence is TGCGCCAGCAGCTTGGTTGGGGAGGGCTACACCTTC. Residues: CASSLVGEGYTF.

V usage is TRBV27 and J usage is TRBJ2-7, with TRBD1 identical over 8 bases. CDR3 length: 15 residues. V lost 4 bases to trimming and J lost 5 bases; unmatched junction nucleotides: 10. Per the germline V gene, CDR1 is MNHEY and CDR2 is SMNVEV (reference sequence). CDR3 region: CASSSFQGAQDEQYF. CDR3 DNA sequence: TGTGCCAGCAGTTCCTTTCAGGGGGCGCAAGACGAGCAGTACTTC.

The CDR3 protein is CASSQDRGHGEQYF. The CDR3 DNA sequence: TGCGCCAGCAGCCAAGATAGGGGTCACGGCGAGCAGTACTTC. The chain employs TRBV4-3 and TRBJ2-7; maybe TRBD1 (5 bases). V gave up 0 bases and J gave up 6 bases, with 12 bases separating them. This CDR3 has 14 amino acids. Germline V CDR1 and CDR2: LGHNA, YSLEER.

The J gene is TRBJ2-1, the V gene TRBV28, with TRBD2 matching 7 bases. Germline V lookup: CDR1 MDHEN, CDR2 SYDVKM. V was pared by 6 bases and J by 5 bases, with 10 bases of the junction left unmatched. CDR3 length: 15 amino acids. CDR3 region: CASRDPGLSDNEQFF. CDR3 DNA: TGTGCCAGCAGGGATCCGGGACTAAGTGACAATGAGCAGTTCTTC.

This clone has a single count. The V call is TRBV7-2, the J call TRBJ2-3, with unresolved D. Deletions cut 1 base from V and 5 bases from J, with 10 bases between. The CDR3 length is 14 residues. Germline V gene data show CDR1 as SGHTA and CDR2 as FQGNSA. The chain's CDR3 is CASSLDLRRDTQYF. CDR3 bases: TGTGCCAGCAGCTTAGATTTGCGTAGAGATACGCAGTATTTT.

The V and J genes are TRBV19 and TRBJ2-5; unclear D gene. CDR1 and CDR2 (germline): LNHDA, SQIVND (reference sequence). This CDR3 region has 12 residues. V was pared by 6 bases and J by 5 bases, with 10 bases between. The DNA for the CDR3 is TGTGCCAGTAGGCAAAGCCCGGAGACCCAGTACTTC. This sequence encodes CASRQSPETQYF.

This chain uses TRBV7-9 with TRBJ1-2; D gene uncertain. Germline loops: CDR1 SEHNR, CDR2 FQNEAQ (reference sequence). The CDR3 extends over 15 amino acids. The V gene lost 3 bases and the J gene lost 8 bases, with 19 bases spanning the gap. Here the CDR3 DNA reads TGTGCCAGCAGCTTGAATGGCCTTAGCATTCAGGGCTACACCTTC. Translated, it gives CASSLNGLSIQGYTF.

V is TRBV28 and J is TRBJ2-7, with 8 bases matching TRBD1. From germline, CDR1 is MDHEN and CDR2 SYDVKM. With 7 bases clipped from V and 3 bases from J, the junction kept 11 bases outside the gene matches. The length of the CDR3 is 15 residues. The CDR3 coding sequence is TGTGCCAGCACGTCCCGGGGGACAGGAGTCTACGAGCAGTACTTC. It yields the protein CASTSRGTGVYEQYF. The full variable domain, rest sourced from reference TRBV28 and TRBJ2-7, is DVKVTQSSRYLVKRTGEKVFLECVQDMDHENMFWYRQDPGLGLRLIYFSYDVKMKEKGDIPEGYSVSREKKERFSLILESASTNQTSMYLCASTSRGTGVYEQYFGPGTRLTVT.

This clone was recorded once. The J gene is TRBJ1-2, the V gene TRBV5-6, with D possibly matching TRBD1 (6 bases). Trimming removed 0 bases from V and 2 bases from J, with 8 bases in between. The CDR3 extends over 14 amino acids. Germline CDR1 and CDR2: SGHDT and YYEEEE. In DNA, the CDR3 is TGTGCCAGCAGCTTGGATGGGGGCAACTATGGCTACACCTTC. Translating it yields CASSLDGGNYGYTF.

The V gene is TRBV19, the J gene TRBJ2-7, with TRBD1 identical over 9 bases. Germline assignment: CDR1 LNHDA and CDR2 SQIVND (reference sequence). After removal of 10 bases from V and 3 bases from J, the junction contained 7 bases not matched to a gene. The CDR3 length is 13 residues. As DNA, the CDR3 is TGTGCCATCAGTCCGGGACAGGGCTACGAGCAGTACTTC. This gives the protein CAISPGQGYEQYF.

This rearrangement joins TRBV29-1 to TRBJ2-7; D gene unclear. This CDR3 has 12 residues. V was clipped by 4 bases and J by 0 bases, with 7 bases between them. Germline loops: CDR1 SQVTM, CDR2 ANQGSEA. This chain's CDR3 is CSVAQSSYEQYF. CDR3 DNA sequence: TGCAGCGTTGCACAGAGCTCCTACGAGCAGTACTTC.

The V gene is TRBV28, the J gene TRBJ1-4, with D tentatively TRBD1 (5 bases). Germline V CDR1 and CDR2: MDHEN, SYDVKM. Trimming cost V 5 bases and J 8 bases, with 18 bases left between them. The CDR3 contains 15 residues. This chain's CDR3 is CASSPTGLLAEKLFF. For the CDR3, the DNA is TGTGCCAGCAGTCCTACAGGTCTCCTTGCGGAAAAACTGTTTTTT.

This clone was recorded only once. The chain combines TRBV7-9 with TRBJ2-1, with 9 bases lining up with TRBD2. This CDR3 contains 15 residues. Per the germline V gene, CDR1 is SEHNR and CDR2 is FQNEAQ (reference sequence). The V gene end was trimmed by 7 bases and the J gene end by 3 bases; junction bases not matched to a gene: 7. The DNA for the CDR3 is TGTGCCAGCACCCAGACTAGCGGTGACTACAATGAGCAGTTCTTC. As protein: CASTQTSGDYNEQFF.

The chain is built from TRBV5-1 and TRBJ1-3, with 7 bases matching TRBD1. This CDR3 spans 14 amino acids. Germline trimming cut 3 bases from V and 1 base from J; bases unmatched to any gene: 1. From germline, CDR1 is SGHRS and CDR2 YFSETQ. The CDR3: CASSSRGSGNTIYF. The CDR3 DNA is TGCGCCAGCAGCTCCAGGGGGTCTGGAAACACCATATATTTT.

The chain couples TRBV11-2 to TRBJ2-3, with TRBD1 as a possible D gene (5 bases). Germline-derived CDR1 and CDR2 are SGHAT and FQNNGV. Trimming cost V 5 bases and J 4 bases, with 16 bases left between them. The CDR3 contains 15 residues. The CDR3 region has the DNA TGTGCCAGCAGCCTTCGGACAAGTGAGGCAGATACGCAGTATTTT. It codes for CASSLRTSEADTQYF.

The CDR3 region has the DNA TGTGCCAGCAGGCGGGCAGTGGCGATTAATGAAAAACTGTTTTTT. Translating it yields CASRRAVAINEKLFF. This chain joins TRBV27 and TRBJ1-4; D unclear. Germline V CDR1 and CDR2: MNHEY, SMNVEV (reference sequence). The CDR3 loop spans 15 amino acids. Trimming cost V 6 bases and J 4 bases, with 15 bases left between them.

CDR3 loop: CASSLDSGGNTEAFF. In DNA form, the CDR3 reads TGCGCCAGCAGCTTGGATAGCGGCGGGAACACTGAAGCTTTCTTT. This rearrangement joins TRBV5-1 to TRBJ1-1; D unclear. V was trimmed by 0 bases and J by 1 base, leaving 10 bases between them. CDR1 SGHRS and CDR2 YFSETQ come from the germline V gene. The CDR3 consists of 15 residues.

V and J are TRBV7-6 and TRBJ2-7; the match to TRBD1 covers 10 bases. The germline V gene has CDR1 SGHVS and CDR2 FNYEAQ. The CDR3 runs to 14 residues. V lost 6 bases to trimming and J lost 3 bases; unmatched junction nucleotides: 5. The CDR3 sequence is CASSHGTGVYEQYF. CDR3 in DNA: TGTGCCAGCAGTCACGGGACAGGGGTCTACGAGCAGTACTTC.

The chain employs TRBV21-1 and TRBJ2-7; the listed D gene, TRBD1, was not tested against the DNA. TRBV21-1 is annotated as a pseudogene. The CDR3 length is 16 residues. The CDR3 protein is CASSKARGTGTYEQYF. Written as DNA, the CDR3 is TGTGCCAGCAGCAAAGCCCGGGGGACAGGGACCTACGAGCAGTACTTC.

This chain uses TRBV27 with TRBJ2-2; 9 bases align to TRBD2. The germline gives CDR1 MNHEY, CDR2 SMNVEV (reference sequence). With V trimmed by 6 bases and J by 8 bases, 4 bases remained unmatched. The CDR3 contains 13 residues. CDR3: CASRAGGIGELFF. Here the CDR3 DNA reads TGTGCCAGCAGGGCGGGAGGGATTGGGGAGCTGTTTTTT.

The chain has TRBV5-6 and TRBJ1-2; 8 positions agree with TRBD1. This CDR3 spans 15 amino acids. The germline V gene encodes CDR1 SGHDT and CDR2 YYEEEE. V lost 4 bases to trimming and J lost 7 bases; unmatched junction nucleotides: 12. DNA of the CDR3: TGTGCCAGCAGCCTCTCCCAGGGGGCCGGTAGTGGCTACACCTTC. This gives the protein CASSLSQGAGSGYTF.

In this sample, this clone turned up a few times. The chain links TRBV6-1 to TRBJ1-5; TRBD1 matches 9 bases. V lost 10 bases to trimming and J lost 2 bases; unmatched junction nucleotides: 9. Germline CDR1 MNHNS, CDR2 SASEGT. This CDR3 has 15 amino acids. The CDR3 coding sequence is TGTGCCACCGCACAGGGGGCAAGGGGCAATCAGCCCCAGCATTTT. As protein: CATAQGARGNQPQHF.

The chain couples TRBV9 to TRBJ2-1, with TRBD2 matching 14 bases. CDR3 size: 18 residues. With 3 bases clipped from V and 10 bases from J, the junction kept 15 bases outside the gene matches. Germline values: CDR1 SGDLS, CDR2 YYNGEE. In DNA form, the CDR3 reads TGTGCCAGCAGCGGGATCGTGACCGGGACTAGCGGGAGTTGGGAGCAGTTCTTC. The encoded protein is CASSGIVTGTSGSWEQFF.